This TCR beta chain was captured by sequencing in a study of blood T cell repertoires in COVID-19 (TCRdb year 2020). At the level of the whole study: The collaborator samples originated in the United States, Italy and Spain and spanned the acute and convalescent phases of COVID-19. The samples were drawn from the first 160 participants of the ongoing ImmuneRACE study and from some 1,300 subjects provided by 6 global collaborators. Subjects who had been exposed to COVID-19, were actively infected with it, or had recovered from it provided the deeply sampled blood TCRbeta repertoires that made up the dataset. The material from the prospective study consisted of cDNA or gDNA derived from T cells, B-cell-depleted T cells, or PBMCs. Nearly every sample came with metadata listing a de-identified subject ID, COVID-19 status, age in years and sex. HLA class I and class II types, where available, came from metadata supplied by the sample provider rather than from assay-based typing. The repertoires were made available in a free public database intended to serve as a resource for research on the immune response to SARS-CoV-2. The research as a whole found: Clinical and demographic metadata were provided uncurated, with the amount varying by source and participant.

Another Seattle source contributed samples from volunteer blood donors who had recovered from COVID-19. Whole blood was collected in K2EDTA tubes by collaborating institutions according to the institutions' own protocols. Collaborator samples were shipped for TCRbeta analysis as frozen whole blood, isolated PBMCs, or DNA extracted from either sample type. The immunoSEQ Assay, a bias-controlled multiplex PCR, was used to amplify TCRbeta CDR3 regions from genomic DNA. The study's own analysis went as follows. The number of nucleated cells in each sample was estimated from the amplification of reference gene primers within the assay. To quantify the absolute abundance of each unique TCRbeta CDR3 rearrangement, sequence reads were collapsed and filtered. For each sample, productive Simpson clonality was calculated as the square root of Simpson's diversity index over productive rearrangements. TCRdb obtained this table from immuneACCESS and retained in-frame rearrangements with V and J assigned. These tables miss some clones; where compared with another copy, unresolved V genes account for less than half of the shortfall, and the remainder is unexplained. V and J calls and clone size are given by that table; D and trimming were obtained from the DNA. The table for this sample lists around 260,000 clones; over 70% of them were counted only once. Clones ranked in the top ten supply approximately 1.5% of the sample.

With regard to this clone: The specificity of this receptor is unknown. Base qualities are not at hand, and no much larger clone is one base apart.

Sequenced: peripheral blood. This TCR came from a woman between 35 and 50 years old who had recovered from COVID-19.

For the CDR3, the sequence is CASTGVGSSYEQYF. The base sequence is TGTGCCAGTACGGGGGTCGGGAGCTCCTACGAGCAGTACTTC. The rearrangement combines TRBV19 with TRBJ2-7; the D gene is perhaps TRBD2, from 6 matching bases. Taken from cysteine to phenylalanine, the CDR3 has 14 residues. Kept here is only the CDR3 DNA, which spans 42 bases and is read in frame from base 1. Trimming removed 7 bases from V and 0 bases from J, leaving 13 bases between the germline ends. As encoded in the germline V gene (reference sequence), CDR1 is LNHDA while CDR2 is SQIVND. When the CDR3 is completed using the reference TRBV19 and TRBJ2-7 genes on either side, the full variable domain is DGGITQSPKYLFRKEGQNVTLSCEQNLNHDAMYWYRQDPGQGLRLIYYSQIVNDFQKGDIAEGYSVSREKKESFPLTVTSAQKNPTAFYLCASTGVGSSYEQYFGPGTRLTVT.